Included here is one TCR beta chain sequence, with context. Its antigen is still unknown. These data come from a study of cytomegalovirus exposure and HLA in healthy donors. Study-wide findings and caveats: By a later analysis, the bulk of CMV-associated TCR beta chains appeared HLA-restricted. The authors enumerated under 200 TCR beta chains as linked to cytomegalovirus. In a later analysis, at a false discovery rate of 0.05, fewer than 20,000 TCR beta sequences matched HLA alleles. A later analysis appeared to link common viral pathogens to several of the most significant clusters.

13 Jbeta primers and 60 Vbeta primers were used for the PCR. Measured with immunoSEQ multiplex PCR; TCRdb has only the in-frame clones, and not every one. This repertoire shows more than 85,000 clones, less than 80% found once; its top ten account for 1.3%. V was cut by 2 bases and J by 6 bases, with 25 bases left in between. Germline CDR1 MGHRA, CDR2 YSYEKL. The CDR3 length is 19 residues. The chain uses TRBV4-1 and TRBJ2-2, with D possibly being TRBD2 (6 bases). The sequence was collected from a young man in good health and CMV-seronegative. Sequencing was done on a sample of PBMCs. The CDR3 nucleotides read TGCGCCAGCAGCCAAAAAAAGGGCGAGGGAGGCAGGGTCGCCGGGGAGCTGTTTTTT. Amino acids: CASSQKKGEGGRVAGELFF.